These T cell receptor beta chains were read from a single sample in a study of T cell responses to AZD1222 COVID-19 vaccine. TCRdb's copy holds only in-frame clones and misses some; the assay was immunoSEQ multiplex PCR. The table has around 160,000 clones, 90% to 95% seen once. Sequencing was performed on peripheral blood, taken on day 0 of MenACWY control vaccination. The receptors were sampled from an adult in good health. The CDR3 runs from the conserved cysteine through the conserved F or W. The order of the fields is V gene, clone size, J gene, CDR3 length, D gene, CDR3 DNA, CDR3 protein. A D gene is named only where the DNA matches it firmly. Rows give clone size only sometimes, using once, few, many, or a class for an expanded clone.

TRBV7-9	NA	TRBJ1-2	13	NA	TGTGCCAGCAGACATGACAGCTACTATGGCTACACCTTC	CASRHDSYYGYTF
TRBV7-9	NA	TRBJ1-5	11	NA	TGTGCCAGCAGCTTAGACGGGCGCCAGCATTTT	CASSLDGRQHF
TRBV9	NA	TRBJ2-2	16	NA	TGTGCCAGCAGCGTAGAAGTACCTCCGAACACCGGGGAGCTGTTTTTT	CASSVEVPPNTGELFF
TRBV3-1/TRBV3-2	NA	TRBJ1-5	15	NA	TGTGCCAGCAGCCAAGATCCCCAAGTCAATCAGCCCCAGCATTTT	CASSQDPQVNQPQHF
TRBV27	NA	TRBJ2-7	12	NA	TGTGCCAGCGGGATCGGTGTCTACGAGCAGTACTTC	CASGIGVYEQYF
TRBV30	NA	TRBJ2-1	12	NA	TGTGCCTGGAGTGTACCCCCGAAGGGGCAGTTCTTC	CAWSVPPKGQFF
TRBV10-3	NA	TRBJ2-5	15	NA	TGTGCCATCAGTGTTACAGGGGGAGGGCAAGAGACCCAGTACTTC	CAISVTGGGQETQYF
TRBV5-6	once	TRBJ1-4	18	NA	TGTGCCAGCAGCTTGGCCAAGCTCGAGTTTGGATCTAATGAAAAACTGTTTTTT	CASSLAKLEFGSNEKLFF
TRBV3-1/TRBV3-2	NA	TRBJ1-4	14	TRBD1	TGTGCCAGCAGCCGGCAGGGGGTAGTGGAAAAACTGTTTTTT	CASSRQGVVEKLFF
TRBV4-1	NA	TRBJ1-5	15	NA	TGCGCCAGCAGCCAACAGGGAACGAGCAATCAGCCCCAGCATTTT	CASSQQGTSNQPQHF
TRBV19	few	TRBJ2-2	15	NA	TGTGCCTCCCAGACACGGGGGGCTAATGCCGGGGAGCTGTTTTTT	CASQTRGANAGELFF
TRBV10-3	NA	TRBJ1-1	15	TRBD1	TGTGCCATCAGGGGACAACAGGGGGAGGTCCCTGAAGCTTTCTTT	CAIRGQQGEVPEAFF
TRBV10-3	NA	TRBJ1-6	18	TRBD1	TGTGCCATCAGTGACCTGACAGGGGGTTCTTCCTATAATTCACCCCTCCACTTT	CAISDLTGGSSYNSPLHF
TRBV5-6	NA	TRBJ1-5	15	NA	TGTGCCAGCAGCTTGCACGGGGCGCGCAATCAGCCCCAGCATTTT	CASSLHGARNQPQHF
TRBV28	NA	TRBJ1-5	14	NA	TGTGCCAGCGCGCGGAAAGGGGGCAATCAGCCCCAGCATTTT	CASARKGGNQPQHF
TRBV3-1/TRBV3-2	NA	TRBJ1-1	15	NA	TGTGCCAGCAGCCACACCAGGGGATACGGCACTGAAGCTTTCTTT	CASSHTRGYGTEAFF
TRBV5-1	NA	TRBJ2-7	14	NA	TGCGCCAGCAGCTTGGTGGCAGATACCTACGAGCAGTACTTC	CASSLVADTYEQYF
TRBV6-5	few	TRBJ2-3	15	TRBD2	TGTGCCAGCAAACTAGCGGGGGCCCACACAGATACGCAGTATTTT	CASKLAGAHTDTQYF
TRBV6-2/TRBV6-3	NA	TRBJ2-7	12	NA	TGTGCCAGCAGTTACTCGAGGGTTCCCCAGTACTTC	CASSYSRVPQYF
TRBV5-1	NA	TRBJ1-6	19	NA	TGCGCCAGCAGCTTGGAACAGTCCATAGGGAGCTCCTATAATTCACCCCTCCACTTT	CASSLEQSIGSSYNSPLHF
TRBV16	NA	TRBJ1-2	15	NA	TGTGCCAGCAGCCAATCGGCCAGGGGATCGGGTGGCTACACCTTC	CASSQSARGSGGYTF
TRBV5-1	NA	TRBJ2-7	13	NA	TGCGCCAGCAGTACAGGGTTCCGCGCCGAGCAGTACTTC	CASSTGFRAEQYF
TRBV4-1	NA	TRBJ1-1	15	NA	TGCGCCAGCAGCCAAGATCCTGGACAGTGGACTGAAGCTTTCTTT	CASSQDPGQWTEAFF
TRBV5-8	NA	TRBJ1-1	15	NA	TGTGCCAGCAGCTTGGCCTTGACAGATTACACTGAAGCTTTCTTT	CASSLALTDYTEAFF
TRBV11-3	NA	TRBJ2-5	13	NA	TGTGCCAGCAGCCCGACCCCGGTGGGGACCCAGTACTTC	CASSPTPVGTQYF
TRBV4-1	few	TRBJ1-4	15	NA	TGCGCCAGCAGCCAGACGGGGAGGACTAATGAAAAACTGTTTTTT	CASSQTGRTNEKLFF
TRBV7-6	NA	TRBJ1-1	15	TRBD1	TGTGCCAGCAGCTCGAGGACAGGGGGTAACACTGAAGCTTTCTTT	CASSSRTGGNTEAFF
TRBV6-6	NA	TRBJ2-7	15	TRBD1	TGTGCCAGCAGCCCTACCGGGACAGGGACCTACGAGCAGTACTTC	CASSPTGTGTYEQYF
TRBV30	NA	TRBJ2-1	15	TRBD2	TGTGCCTGGAAGATCCGAGCGGGAGGCTACAATGAGCAGTTCTTC	CAWKIRAGGYNEQFF
TRBV2	few	TRBJ1-1	16	TRBD1	TGTGCCAGCAGAGCCGGGACAGGGGGCCGGGTCACTGAAGCTTTCTTT	CASRAGTGGRVTEAFF
TRBV5-1	NA	TRBJ1-4	14	NA	TGCGCCAGCAGCTCCAGGGTGGGGGATGAAAAACTGTTTTTT	CASSSRVGDEKLFF
TRBV5-5	NA	TRBJ2-1	15	NA	TGTGCCAGCAGCTTGGTTACTAGCCTATACAATGAGCAGTTCTTC	CASSLVTSLYNEQFF
TRBV10-3	NA	TRBJ1-2	17	NA	TGTGCCATCAGAGGGGAGTCAGGGGATTTGCACGTCTATGGCTACACCTTC	CAIRGESGDLHVYGYTF
TRBV5-1	NA	TRBJ1-4	14	TRBD1	TGCGCCAGCAGCTCGACAGGGGGGTCTGAAAAACTGTTTTTT	CASSSTGGSEKLFF
TRBV30	NA	TRBJ1-2	17	NA	TGTGCCTGTCTCCCCGCGGCAGGGACCGCGCTAAACTATGGCTACACCTTC	CACLPAAGTALNYGYTF
TRBV3-1/TRBV3-2	NA	TRBJ1-4	13	NA	TGTGCCAGCGGTGACGTAGCTTGGGAAAAACTGTTTTTT	CASGDVAWEKLFF
TRBV2	NA	TRBJ1-1	13	NA	TGTGCCAGCAGCCTCCTCCGGGACGGCCAAGCTTTCTTT	CASSLLRDGQAFF
TRBV9	NA	TRBJ2-5	15	TRBD2	TGTGCCAGCAGCGTGGGGAGCGGGGGTGGGGAGACCCAGTACTTC	CASSVGSGGGETQYF
TRBV7-9	once	TRBJ1-2	16	NA	TGTGCCAGCAGCTTAGGTACCGGACAGCGGGTACCTGGCTACACCTTC	CASSLGTGQRVPGYTF
TRBV10-3	NA	TRBJ1-1	14	NA	TGTGCCATCAGTGAATGGACAGTGAACACTGAAGCTTTCTTT	CAISEWTVNTEAFF
TRBV28	once	TRBJ2-7	14	TRBD1	TGTGCCAGCACCATGGGACAGGGGGCTCGCGAGCAGTACTTC	CASTMGQGAREQYF
TRBV10-3	once	TRBJ2-1	11	NA	TGTGCCACCCGGGTTTACAATGAGCAGTTCTTC	CATRVYNEQFF
TRBV5-4	NA	TRBJ2-7	17	TRBD2	TGTGCCAGCAGCCCGGGGGGACGTGGAACGGATACCTACGAGCAGTACTTC	CASSPGGRGTDTYEQYF
TRBV6-2/TRBV6-3	NA	TRBJ2-3	13	NA	TGTGCCAGCAGCACGGCAGAGGTGGATACGCAGTATTTT	CASSTAEVDTQYF
TRBV2	NA	TRBJ1-2	12	NA	TGTGCCACCAAGTCGAGAACCTATGGCTACACCTTC	CATKSRTYGYTF
TRBV5-1	NA	TRBJ1-5	11	NA	TGCGCCAGCAGTCGGAATCAGCCCCAGCATTTT	CASSRNQPQHF
TRBV30	NA	TRBJ2-1	14	TRBD2	TGTGCCGGTAACTTGGGCGGGAGGGACAATGAGCAGTTCTTC	CAGNLGGRDNEQFF
TRBV7-8	NA	TRBJ1-3	13	NA	TGTGCCAGCAGGGACAGCTCTGGAAACACCATATATTTT	CASRDSSGNTIYF
TRBV28	NA	TRBJ1-4	15	NA	TGTGCCAGCAGGCCCCTGAGGGCGACTAATGAAAAACTGTTTTTT	CASRPLRATNEKLFF
TRBV30	NA	TRBJ2-7	12	NA	TGTGCCTGGAGGAGGGAAAATAGGGAGCAGTACTTC	CAWRRENREQYF
TRBV10-3	NA	TRBJ2-7	16	TRBD2	TGTGCCATCAGTGAGGGACTAGCGGGAGTTACGTACGAGCAGTACTTC	CAISEGLAGVTYEQYF